This passage covers 22 T cell receptor beta chains from one sample sequenced in a study of T cell changes during pregnancy in multiple sclerosis. Sequencing used immunoSEQ multiplex PCR; TCRdb keeps in-frame clones, though not all of them. Of 30,000 to 35,000 clones in the sample, 85% to 90% were seen once. Material: CD8+ T cells from peripheral blood mononuclear cells, obtained after pregnancy. These receptors all stem from a female donor with multiple sclerosis, enrolled in a pregnancy study.

J is TRBJ1-1 and V is TRBV4-3; 7 bases align to TRBD1. The germline gives CDR1 LGHNA, CDR2 YSLEER. This CDR3 has 19 residues. Trimming took 4 bases from V and 0 from J; bases not matched to a gene: 17. CDR3 coding DNA: TGCGCCAGCAGCCCACACGCAACCTTACCCGGACAGGTGAACACTGAAGCTTTCTTT. Its protein is CASSPHATLPGQVNTEAFF.

This chain joins TRBV29-1 and TRBJ1-1; the D is unclear. V was pared by 5 bases and J by 4 bases, with 8 bases between. This CDR3 is 11 amino acids long. Germline CDR1 and CDR2: SQVTM and ANQGSEA. CDR3 sequence: CSVMVVTEAFF. The CDR3 DNA is TGCAGCGTTATGGTAGTCACTGAAGCTTTCTTT.

This chain links TRBV2 with TRBJ2-1; 10 bases are a match to TRBD2. Germline CDR1 reads SNHLY; CDR2 reads FYNNEI. The CDR3 length is 14 residues. J gave up 5 bases and V 9 bases, and 7 bases lay outside the gene matches. DNA of the CDR3: TGTGCCAGTCGTTTAGCGGGGGGCGACAATGAGCAGTTCTTC. This translates into CASRLAGGDNEQFF.

This sequence joins TRBV6-5 and TRBJ1-4; D remains unclear. The CDR3 totals 16 residues. V dropped 0 bases and J dropped 7 bases, with 15 bases sitting between them. CDR1 is MNHEY, CDR2 SVGAGI, per germline. The CDR3 spells CASSYSSGSPSEKLFF. For the CDR3, the DNA is TGTGCCAGCAGTTACTCTTCTGGCAGTCCGTCTGAAAAACTGTTTTTT.

The chain couples TRBV9 to TRBJ2-3; TRBD1 matches at 7 bases. Looked up from germline, CDR1 is SGDLS and CDR2 is YYNGEE. This CDR3 region has 14 residues. V lost 3 bases, J lost 1 base, and 2 bases stayed unmatched. The CDR3 sequence: CASSGTGGTDTQYF. CDR3 in DNA: TGTGCCAGCAGCGGAACAGGGGGCACAGATACGCAGTATTTT. The whole variable domain, remainder taken from reference TRBV9 and TRBJ2-3, is DSGVTQTPKHLITATGQRVTLRCSPRSGDLSVYWYQQSLDQGLQFLIQYYNGEERAKGNILERFSAQQFPDLHSELNLSSLELGDSALYFCASSGTGGTDTQYFGPGTRLTVL.

The genes are TRBV27 and TRBJ1-2; 10 bases are shared with TRBD1. The CDR3 consists of 16 residues. V was clipped by 3 bases and J by 7 bases; unmatched bases: 11. Per the germline V gene, CDR1 is MNHEY and CDR2 is SMNVEV (reference sequence). DNA of the CDR3: TGTGCCAGCAGTTTCGACCGGGACAGGGGAGTTGGTGGCTACACCTTC. Residues: CASSFDRDRGVGGYTF.

The rearrangement links TRBV29-1 to TRBJ1-2, with D possibly matching TRBD1 (5 bases). The CDR3 length is 12 residues. Germline V lookup: CDR1 SQVTM, CDR2 ANQGSEA. As DNA, the CDR3 is TGCAGTGCCGGCCAGGAGGGGAAAGGCTACACCTTC. This codes for CSAGQEGKGYTF.

The chain joins TRBV5-6 to TRBJ2-7; the match to TRBD1 covers 8 bases. The CDR3 extends over 14 amino acids. Trimming took 0 bases from V and 4 from J; bases not matched to a gene: 3. Germline assignment: CDR1 SGHDT and CDR2 YYEEEE. For the CDR3, the DNA is TGTGCCAGCAGCTTGGGGACAGGGTTGTACGAGCAGTACTTC. This gives the protein CASSLGTGLYEQYF.

V gene TRBV7-2 combines with J gene TRBJ2-1; perhaps TRBD2 as D (5 bases). Trimming removed 7 bases from V and 0 bases from J, with 13 bases in between. Looked up from germline, CDR1 is SGHTA and CDR2 is FQGNSA. The CDR3 contains 15 residues. CDR3 amino acids: CASTPRTYSYNEQFF. The DNA of the CDR3 is TGTGCCAGCACCCCCCGGACTTACTCCTACAATGAGCAGTTCTTC.

The J gene is TRBJ2-7, the V gene TRBV2; tentative D call: TRBD1 (5 bases). From germline, CDR1 is SNHLY and CDR2 FYNNEI. CDR3 length: 13 amino acids. Trimming left V 6 bases short and J 6 bases short, with 15 bases between. The CDR3 region is CASRLTDLLEQYF. The DNA of the CDR3 is TGTGCCAGCAGGCTGACAGATCTCCTCGAGCAGTACTTC.

The V gene is TRBV11-2, the J gene TRBJ1-6; 8 positions match TRBD1. V lost 6 bases, J lost 2 bases, and 12 bases stayed unmatched. Germline V gene data show CDR1 as SGHAT and CDR2 as FQNNGV. The CDR3 spans 18 residues. CDR3 amino acids: CASSPGPDRAAYNSPLHF. CDR3 coding DNA: TGTGCCAGCAGTCCTGGACCGGACAGGGCGGCCTATAATTCACCCCTCCACTTT.

This clone was found once. The genes are TRBV2 and TRBJ1-1; D is ambiguous. Trimming shortened V by 8 bases and J by 3 bases, and 13 bases separated the two germline ends. Germline lookup yields CDR1 SNHLY and CDR2 FYNNEI. The CDR3 has 13 amino acids. CDR3 loop: CASRAVVDTEAFF. The CDR3 nucleotides read TGTGCCAGCCGTGCAGTTGTTGACACTGAAGCTTTCTTT.

The chain uses TRBV5-1 and TRBJ2-5, with a weak D call TRBD2 (6 bases). The end of the DNA aligns better with TRBJ2-7, so the J call may be wrong. CDR3 size: 12 residues. CDR1 and CDR2 from the germline V gene are SGHRS and YFSETQ. The CDR3 loop reads CASSGGYGEQYF. The CDR3 coding sequence is TGCGCCAGCAGCGGGGGGTACGGCGAGCAGTACTTC.

The chain is built from TRBV6-1 and TRBJ1-4; TRBD1 matches 7 bases. Germline CDR1 reads MNHNS; CDR2 reads SASEGT. The CDR3 totals 14 residues. With 4 bases clipped from V and 6 bases from J, the junction kept 5 bases outside the gene matches. CDR3 in amino acids: CASSGKGADEKLFF. DNA for the CDR3: TGTGCCAGCAGTGGGAAGGGGGCAGATGAAAAACTGTTTTTT.

The chain links TRBV6-4 to TRBJ1-6; D might be TRBD1 (5 bases). The germline V and J ends were trimmed by 10 bases and 0 bases, with 10 bases remaining between them. The CDR3 has 14 residues. Germline lookup yields CDR1 MRHNA and CDR2 SNTAGT. CDR3 in DNA: TGTGCCACTCCTGACAGCTCCTATAATTCACCCCTCCACTTT. Encoded protein: CATPDSSYNSPLHF.

This clone has ten or more counts. The chain uses TRBV6-4 and TRBJ1-6; 10 nucleotides align to TRBD1. This CDR3 region has 15 residues. J lost 7 bases, V lost 6 bases, and 6 bases had no gene match. Germline V CDR1 and CDR2: MRHNA, SNTAGT. The CDR3 protein is CASSPGTGENSPLHF. DNA for the CDR3: TGTGCCAGCAGCCCCGGGACAGGGGAAAATTCACCCCTCCACTTT.

The V and J genes are TRBV12-5 and TRBJ1-2; TRBD1 agrees at 10 bases. Looked up from germline, CDR1 is LGHNT and CDR2 is FRNRAP. J gave up 5 bases and V 6 bases, and 6 bases lay outside the gene matches. The length of the CDR3 is 14 residues. CDR3 loop: CASGNPGQGYGYTF. DNA for the CDR3: TGTGCTAGTGGGAATCCGGGACAGGGGTATGGCTACACCTTC.

The V gene is TRBV30, the J gene TRBJ1-5; the match to TRBD1 covers 8 bases. Germline loops: CDR1 GTSNPN, CDR2 SVGIG (reference sequence). The V and J ends lost 5 bases and 7 bases, in that order; junction bases with no gene match: 10. The CDR3 has 14 amino acids. Here the CDR3 DNA reads TGTGCCTGGTCCTCCCAGGGGGCCTGGCAGCCCCAGCATTTT. This codes for CAWSSQGAWQPQHF.

This clone occurred once. The V gene is TRBV7-1, the J gene TRBJ2-2, with 12 nucleotides matching TRBD2. TRBV7-1 is an ORF, and what it does is uncertain. The trim removed 3 bases at V and 7 bases at J, leaving 30 bases unmatched. This CDR3 comprises 24 residues. For the CDR3, the DNA is TGTGCCAGCAGCTCTAGGAGGGTTTATGACAGGGCGGAACTAGCGGGGGGTCACAGCGGGGAGCTGTTTTTT. It translates to CASSSRRVYDRAELAGGHSGELFF.

The J gene is TRBJ2-3, the V gene TRBV7-3; D unclear. V lost 4 bases to trimming and J lost 5 bases, with 13 bases between them. Germline V gene lookup returns CDR1 SGHTA and CDR2 FQGTGA. The CDR3 is 14 residues long. The CDR3 sequence is CASSSPDSGDTQYF. The CDR3 coding sequence is TGTGCCAGCAGCTCCCCCGACTCCGGAGATACGCAGTATTTT.

This clone was seen more than once but under ten times. CDR3 amino acids: CASSDSVSGADTQYF. CDR3 coding DNA: TGTGCCAGCAGTGACTCGGTTTCCGGGGCAGATACGCAGTATTTT. The chain links TRBV6-4 to TRBJ2-3; TRBD2 is a possible D gene (5 bases). Germline values: CDR1 MRHNA, CDR2 SNTAGT. The V end was cut by 0 bases, the J end by 4 bases, with 11 bases between. The CDR3 spans 15 residues.

This chain joins TRBV7-9 and TRBJ2-7, with 9 bases matching TRBD2. CDR3 length equals 15 residues. CDR1 SEHNR and CDR2 FQNEAQ come from the germline V gene (reference sequence). The V and J ends lost 3 bases and 3 bases, in that order; junction bases with no gene match: 6. The CDR3 coding sequence is TGTGCCAGCAGCTTTAGTAGCGGGGGTTTCTACGAGCAGTACTTC. Translating gives CASSFSSGGFYEQYF.